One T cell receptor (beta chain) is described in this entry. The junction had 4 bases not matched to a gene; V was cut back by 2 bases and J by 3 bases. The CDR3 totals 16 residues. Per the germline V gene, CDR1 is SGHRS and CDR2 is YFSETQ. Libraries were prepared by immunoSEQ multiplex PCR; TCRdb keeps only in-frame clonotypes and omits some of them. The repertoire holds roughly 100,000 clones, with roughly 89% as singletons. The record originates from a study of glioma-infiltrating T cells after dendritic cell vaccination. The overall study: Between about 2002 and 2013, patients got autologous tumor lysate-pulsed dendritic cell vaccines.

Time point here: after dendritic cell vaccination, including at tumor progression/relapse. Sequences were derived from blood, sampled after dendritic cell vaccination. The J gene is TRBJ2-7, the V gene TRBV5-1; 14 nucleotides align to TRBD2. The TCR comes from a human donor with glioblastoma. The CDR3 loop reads CASSFTGTSGSYEQYF. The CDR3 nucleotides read TGCGCCAGCAGCTTTACCGGGACTAGCGGGAGCTACGAGCAGTACTTC.